This T cell receptor (beta chain) was sequenced during a study of shared clonotypes between healthy human individuals. Points from the study as a whole: The naive CD4 repertoires of several donors were compared, and 5% to 6.5% of clonotypes were shared.

This CDR3 has 16 amino acids. CDR1 is MNHEY, CDR2 SVGAGI, per germline. V was pared by 0 bases and J by 7 bases, with 6 bases of the junction left unmatched. TCRdb's copy holds only in-frame clones and misses some; the assay was immunoSEQ multiplex PCR. The sample lists millions of clones, roughly 96% seen once, with 0.1% to 0.15% in the top ten. Points on this clone: No antigen is known for it.

The chain couples TRBV6-5 to TRBJ1-2; TRBD1 aligns across 12 bases. The clonotype was recovered from a man aged 18 to 30 in good health. The material sequenced was naive CD4+ T cells sorted from blood. The subset denotes: CD45RA+ positively selected. CDR3 region: CASSYSKGQGAGGYTF. In nucleotides, the CDR3 is TGTGCCAGCAGTTACTCGAAGGGACAGGGGGCGGGTGGCTACACCTTC.